This T cell receptor (beta chain) was observed in a study of CD8+ T cells in alopecia areata. General study findings and limits: Lesional tissue from the scalp (especially in alopecia totalis/universalis) showed higher clonality than normal scalp.

The treatment was: oral pan-JAK inhibitor, 5-10 mg twice daily. The V gene's germline CDR1 is MNHEY and CDR2 SVGAGI. The CDR3 totals 15 residues. V was trimmed by 0 bases and J by 4 bases, leaving 10 bases between them. Investigators isolated RNA and reverse transcribed it into cDNA to act as the sequencing template. This table comes from immunoSEQ multiplex PCR, and its TCRdb copy is limited to in-frame clones, with some not included. The sample yields about 140,000 clones, approximately 85% seen once. As to this clone: What it binds is not known.

The chain links TRBV6-5 to TRBJ2-1; tentatively, D is TRBD2 (5 bases). This receptor was taken from a human donor with alopecia areata. The material was CD8+ T cells sorted from blood, obtained at week 4, from a patient treated with tofacitinib. The CDR3 DNA follows: TGTGCCAGCAGTTACTCTGGAGCGGTATACAATGAGCAGTTCTTC. Protein sequence: CASSYSGAVYNEQFF.